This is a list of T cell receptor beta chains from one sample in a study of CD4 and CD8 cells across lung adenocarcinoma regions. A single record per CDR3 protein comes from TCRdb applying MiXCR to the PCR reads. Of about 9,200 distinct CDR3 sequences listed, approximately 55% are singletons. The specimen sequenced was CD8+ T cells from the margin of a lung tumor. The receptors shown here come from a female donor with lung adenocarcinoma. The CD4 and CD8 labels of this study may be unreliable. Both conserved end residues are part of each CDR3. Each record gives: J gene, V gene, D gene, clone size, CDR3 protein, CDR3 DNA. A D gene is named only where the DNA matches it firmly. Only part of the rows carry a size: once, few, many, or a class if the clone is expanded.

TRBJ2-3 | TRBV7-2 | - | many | CASSPTILTDTQYF | TGTGCCAGCAGCCCCACGATCCTCACAGATACGCAGTATTTT
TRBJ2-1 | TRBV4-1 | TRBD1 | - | CASSHQTGVGYNEQFF | TGCGCCAGCAGCCACCAGACAGGGGTGGGCTACAATGAGCAGTTCTTC
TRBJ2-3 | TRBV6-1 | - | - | CASSEGLGAGDLAAQYF | TGTGCCAGCAGTGAGGGTCTCGGGGCCGGGGACCTCGCGGCGCAGTACTTT
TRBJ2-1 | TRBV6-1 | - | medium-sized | CASWSVYNEQFF | TGTGCCAGCTGGAGTGTCTACAATGAGCAGTTCTTC
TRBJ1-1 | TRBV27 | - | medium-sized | CASSLLGPGYNTEAFF | TGTGCCAGCAGTTTATTAGGGCCAGGTTATAACACTGAAGCTTTCTTT
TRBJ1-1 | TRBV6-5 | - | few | CASSLRENTEAFF | TGTGCCAGCAGTTTGAGGGAGAACACTGAAGCTTTCTTT
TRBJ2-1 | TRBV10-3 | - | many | CAISIEGPRNEQFF | TGTGCCATCAGTATAGAGGGACCCCGAAATGAGCAGTTCTTC
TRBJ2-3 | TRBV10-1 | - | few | CAGKGRQDKNMQYF | TGCGCCGGCAAGGGCAGGCAAGACAAAAATATGCAGTATTTT
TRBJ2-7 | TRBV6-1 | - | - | CASSLGLVGYEQYF | TGTGCCAGCAGCCTCGGACTCGTGGGCTACGAGCAGTACTTC
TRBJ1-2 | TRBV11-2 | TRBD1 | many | CASSYDRGRGYGYTF | TGTGCCAGCAGCTACGACAGGGGAAGGGGCTATGGCTACACCTTC
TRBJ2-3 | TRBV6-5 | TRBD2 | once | CASSYRQRAGGTQYF | TGTGCCAGCAGTTATCGGCAGCGAGCGGGGGGTACGCAGTATTTT
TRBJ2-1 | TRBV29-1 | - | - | CSVETGIQNEQFF | TGCAGCGTTGAAACGGGGATACAGAATGAGCAGTTCTTC
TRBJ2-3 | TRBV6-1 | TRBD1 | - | CARIGGSDEDTQYF | TGTGCGAGGATAGGGGGCTCAGACGAAGATACGCAGTACTTT
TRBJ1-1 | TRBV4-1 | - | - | CASSQGERVNTEAFF | TGCGCCAGCAGCCAAGGGGAACGGGTGAACACTGAAGCTTTCTTT
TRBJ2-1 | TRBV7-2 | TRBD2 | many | CASSFRPGLAGGGSYNEQFF | TGTGCCAGCAGCTTCAGACCGGGACTAGCGGGAGGGGGGTCCTACAATGAGCAGTTCTTC